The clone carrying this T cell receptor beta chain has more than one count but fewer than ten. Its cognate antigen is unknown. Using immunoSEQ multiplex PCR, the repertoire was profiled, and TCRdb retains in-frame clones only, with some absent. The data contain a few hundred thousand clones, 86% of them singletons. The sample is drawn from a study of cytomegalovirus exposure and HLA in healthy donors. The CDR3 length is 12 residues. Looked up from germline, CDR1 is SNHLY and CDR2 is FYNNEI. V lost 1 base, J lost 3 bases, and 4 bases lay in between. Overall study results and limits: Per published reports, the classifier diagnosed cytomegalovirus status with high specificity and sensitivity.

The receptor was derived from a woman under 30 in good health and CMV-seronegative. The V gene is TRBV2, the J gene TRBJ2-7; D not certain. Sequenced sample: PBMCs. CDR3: CASSEGLYEQYF. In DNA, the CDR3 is TGTGCCAGCAGTGAAGGGCTCTACGAGCAGTACTTC. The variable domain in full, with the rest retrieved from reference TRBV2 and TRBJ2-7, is EPEVTQTPSHQVTQMGQEVILRCVPISNHLYFYWYRQILGQKVEFLVSFYNNEISEKSEIFDDQFSVERPDGSNFTLKIRSTKLEDSAMYFCASSEGLYEQYFGPGTRLTVT.